Only a few counts were recorded for the clone carrying this T cell receptor beta chain. The data originate from a study of T-cell reconstitution after alpha-beta-depleted transplantation in children. Germline V CDR1 and CDR2: SQVTM, ANQGSEA. The V and J ends lost 2 bases and 3 bases, in that order; junction bases with no gene match: 5. The CDR3 has 14 amino acids. The library targeted TCRbeta and was prepared with unique molecular identifiers. In TCRdb, the PCR reads were re-called with MiXCR into one record per CDR3 protein. The sample has hundreds of thousands of distinct CDR3 sequences; less than 35% are singletons.

The gene calls are TRBV29-1 and TRBJ2-7, with TRBD2 matching 9 bases. The TCR originated in a human donor who donated a stem cell graft to a child with aplastic anemia. Material: PBMCs from the stem cell graft donor, obtained from the stem cell graft. CDR3 DNA: TGCAGCGTTGAAATGGGGACTAGCCTCTACGAGCAGTACTTC. This sequence encodes CSVEMGTSLYEQYF.